The 32 T cell receptor beta chains listed next were all sequenced from one sample in a study of blood T cell repertoires in COVID-19. Assay used: immunoSEQ multiplex PCR; TCRdb lists only in-frame clones, some missing. The sample records 150,000 to 200,000 clones, 75% to 85% being singletons. Material for sequencing was peripheral blood. These receptors came from a human donor in a cohort sampled during active COVID-19.

About this clone: This sample includes further DNA sequences coding for the same CDR3. This chain connects TRBV4-3 to TRBJ1-6; 11 bases are a match to TRBD1. Looked up from germline, CDR1 is LGHNA and CDR2 is YSLEER. The CDR3 covers 17 residues. J was trimmed by 5 bases and V by 1 base; bases with no gene match: 4. CDR3 DNA: TGCGCCAGCAGCCAAGTTTGGACAGGGGGCAATAATTCACCCCTCCACTTT. This codes for CASSQVWTGGNNSPLHF.

V and J are TRBV19 and TRBJ2-7; 9 bases map to TRBD2. V gave up 3 bases and J gave up 3 bases; unmatched junction bases: 9. In germline, CDR1 is LNHDA, CDR2 SQIVND (reference sequence). CDR3 size: 16 residues. The CDR3 protein is CASSIIFGRGGYEQYF. The CDR3 DNA is TGTGCCAGTAGTATTATTTTTGGGCGGGGGGGCTACGAGCAGTACTTC.

The chain combines TRBV6-2 or TRBV6-3 with TRBJ2-3, with D possibly TRBD1 on 5 matching bases. The CDR3 length is 15 residues. Trimming removed 4 bases from V and 2 bases from J, with 13 bases in between. Germline CDR1 MNHEY, CDR2 SVGEGT. CDR3 coding DNA: TGTGCCAGCAGTTCCACCACAGGAGCCACAGATACGCAGTATTTT. It translates to CASSSTTGATDTQYF.

This clone was seen once. This chain uses TRBV9 with TRBJ1-2, with TRBD1 matching 11 bases. The CDR3 extends over 16 amino acids. CDR1 and CDR2 from the germline V gene are SGDLS and YYNGEE. V lost 2 bases to trimming and J lost 6 bases; unmatched junction nucleotides: 9. The CDR3 protein is CASSVFTDRGLDGYTF. The CDR3 DNA follows: TGTGCCAGCAGCGTCTTTACGGACAGGGGGCTCGATGGCTACACCTTC. The whole variable domain, remainder taken from reference TRBV9 and TRBJ1-2, is DSGVTQTPKHLITATGQRVTLRCSPRSGDLSVYWYQQSLDQGLQFLIQYYNGEERAKGNILERFSAQQFPDLHSELNLSSLELGDSALYFCASSVFTDRGLDGYTFGSGTRLTVV.

The chain combines TRBV7-8 with TRBJ1-2, with D perhaps matching TRBD1 (5 bases). V lost 5 bases, J lost 8 bases, and 12 bases lay in between. The CDR3 spans 12 residues. The germline gives CDR1 SGHVS, CDR2 FQNEAQ. The CDR3 bases are TGTGCCAGCAGCCCAGGGCATGAGGGCTACACCTTC. It codes for CASSPGHEGYTF.

The chain employs TRBV27 and TRBJ2-7; 7 bases line up with TRBD1. J was trimmed by 2 bases and V by 3 bases; bases with no gene match: 7. The length of the CDR3 is 15 residues. CDR1 MNHEY and CDR2 SMNVEV come from the germline V gene (reference sequence). CDR3 protein: CASSFGAGGPYEQYF. The CDR3 region has the DNA TGTGCCAGCAGTTTTGGAGCAGGGGGACCCTACGAGCAGTACTTC.

The CDR3 DNA sequence: TGTGCCAGCAGCTTAGAGCTTTCGGGTCCGGGGCAGCCCCAGCATTTT. This encodes CASSLELSGPGQPQHF. The V call is TRBV7-9, the J call TRBJ1-5; D not certain. Trimming left V 1 base short and J 7 bases short, with 17 bases between. Germline CDR1 and CDR2: SEHNR and FQNEAQ (reference sequence). This CDR3 is 16 amino acids long.

The genes are TRBV7-9 and TRBJ1-2, with 9 bases that match TRBD1. This CDR3 contains 16 residues. V lost 5 bases to trimming and J lost 2 bases; unmatched junction nucleotides: 9. Per the germline V gene, CDR1 is SEHNR and CDR2 is FQNEAQ (reference sequence). CDR3: CASSVTGGQGNYGYTF. The CDR3 region has the DNA TGTGCCAGCAGCGTCACGGGGGGACAGGGCAACTATGGCTACACCTTC.

This chain uses TRBV7-9 with TRBJ1-3; 11 positions match TRBD1. Looked up from germline, CDR1 is SEHNR and CDR2 is FQNEAQ (reference sequence). This CDR3 spans 17 amino acids. Trimming removed 5 bases from V and 0 bases from J; junction bases left unmatched: 6. For the CDR3, the DNA is TGTGCCAGCAGCCCCGGGACAGGGGGGGTCTCTGGAAACACCATATATTTT. Encoded protein: CASSPGTGGVSGNTIYF.

This clone was picked up a small number of times. This chain links TRBV4-2 with TRBJ1-5, with D tentatively TRBD1 (6 bases). Per the germline V gene, CDR1 is LGHNA and CDR2 is YNFKEQ. CDR3 size: 15 residues. The V end was cut by 7 bases, the J end by 0 bases, with 13 bases between. The CDR3 is CASIRYRDSNQPQHF. Here the CDR3 DNA reads TGTGCCAGCATTCGGTACAGGGATAGCAATCAGCCCCAGCATTTT.

The CDR3 sequence: CASSRDRDYEQYF. In nucleotides, the CDR3 is TGTGCCAGCAGCCGGGACAGGGATTACGAGCAGTACTTC. V is TRBV11-2 and J is TRBJ2-7; 9 bases align to TRBD1. Trimming at V came to 5 bases and at J to 4 bases, leaving 3 bases not matched to a gene. CDR1 SGHAT and CDR2 FQNNGV come from the germline V gene. This CDR3 has 13 residues.

The chain carries TRBV11-2 and TRBJ2-7; D uncertain. V lost 0 bases and J 3 bases, leaving 12 bases between the germline ends. The CDR3 is 15 amino acids. The germline CDR1 and CDR2 sequences are SGHAT and FQNNGV. The CDR3 loop is CASSLDFQAYYEQYF. The CDR3 region has the DNA TGTGCCAGCAGCTTAGATTTCCAGGCTTACTACGAGCAGTACTTC.

V gene TRBV5-1 combines with J gene TRBJ2-5; D might be TRBD2 (5 bases). V lost 2 bases and J lost 0, with 11 bases in between. CDR1 is SGHRS and CDR2 is YFSETQ in the germline V gene. This CDR3 spans 15 amino acids. The DNA for the CDR3 is TGCGCCAGCAGCTTAGGTACGGGGTACCAAGAGACCCAGTACTTC. Translation gives CASSLGTGYQETQYF.

This chain joins TRBV27 and TRBJ2-1; 14 bases are shared with TRBD2. This CDR3 has 16 amino acids. The germline gives CDR1 MNHEY, CDR2 SMNVEV (reference sequence). After removal of 5 bases from V and 10 bases from J, the junction contained 10 bases not matched to a gene. Here the CDR3 reads CASSQLGLAGVREQFF. CDR3 DNA sequence: TGTGCCAGCAGTCAACTGGGACTAGCGGGAGTCAGAGAGCAGTTCTTC.

The chain joins TRBV5-6 to TRBJ1-6; 9 bases map to TRBD1. With 7 bases clipped from V and 7 bases from J, the junction kept 9 bases outside the gene matches. CDR3 length: 15 residues. CDR1 and CDR2 from the germline V gene are SGHDT and YYEEEE. This CDR3 reads CASESDRGGNSPLHF. CDR3 in DNA: TGTGCCAGCGAGTCGGACAGGGGAGGAAATTCACCCCTCCACTTT.

The gene calls are TRBV11-2 and TRBJ2-1; D is unclear. The CDR3 covers 13 residues. Germline V lookup: CDR1 SGHAT, CDR2 FQNNGV. The V gene lost 5 bases and the J gene lost 8 bases, with 13 bases spanning the gap. The CDR3, as DNA: TGTGCCAGCAGCCGCTATCCTAACGATGAGCAGTTCTTC. It yields the protein CASSRYPNDEQFF. The whole variable domain, filled in from reference TRBV11-2 and TRBJ2-1, reads EAGVAQSPRYKIIEKRQSVAFWCNPISGHATLYWYQQILGQGPKLLIQFQNNGVVDDSQLPKDRFSAERLKGVDSTLKIQPAKLEDSAVYLCASSRYPNDEQFFGPGTRLTVL.

Written as DNA, the CDR3 is TGTGCCAGCAGCTTTAGACTAGCGGGCTATGAGCAGTTCTTC. Translation gives CASSFRLAGYEQFF. The chain links TRBV11-2 to TRBJ2-1; the match to TRBD2 covers 10 bases. In germline, CDR1 is SGHAT, CDR2 FQNNGV. The length of the CDR3 is 14 residues. With 3 bases clipped from V and 8 bases from J, the junction kept 4 bases outside the gene matches.

V is TRBV27 and J is TRBJ2-1, with 12 bases fitting TRBD2. Germline lookup yields CDR1 MNHEY and CDR2 SMNVEV (reference sequence). Germline trimming cut 6 bases from V and 5 bases from J; bases unmatched to any gene: 11. The CDR3 length is 17 residues. CDR3 residues: CASSRPPGLAGDNEQFF. CDR3 in DNA: TGTGCCAGCAGCCGACCCCCGGGACTAGCGGGCGACAATGAGCAGTTCTTC.

J is TRBJ2-3 and V is TRBV9, with D maybe TRBD2 (5 bases). Germline V CDR1 and CDR2: SGDLS, YYNGEE. Trimming shortened V by 0 bases and J by 3 bases, and 11 bases separated the two germline ends. The CDR3 is 15 amino acids. This chain's CDR3 is CASSVGLGSTDTQYF. The CDR3 nucleotides read TGTGCCAGCAGCGTAGGTCTGGGGAGTACAGATACGCAGTATTTT.

V gene TRBV5-6 combines with J gene TRBJ2-3, with D unresolved. Germline CDR1 SGHDT, CDR2 YYEEEE. The CDR3 length is 12 residues. Trimming took 0 bases from V and 12 from J, leaving 11 bases between them. Written as DNA, the CDR3 is TGTGCCAGCAGCTTGGGCACCTACCTCCAGTATTTT. Its translation: CASSLGTYLQYF.

Points on this clone: This sequence may be a read error, since a much larger clone differs from it by one base. The V call is TRBV5-4, the J call TRBJ2-7; D call uncertain. Trimming pared 3 bases from V and 3 bases from J, leaving 4 bases between. The CDR3 sequence is 11 residues long. The V gene's germline CDR1 is SGHNT and CDR2 YYREEE (reference sequence). CDR3 in amino acids: CASSSGYEQYF. CDR3 nucleotides: TGTGCCAGCAGCTCGGGCTACGAGCAGTACTTC.

The sample holds a few counts of this clone. The genes are TRBV11-2 and TRBJ2-3; TRBD2 matches at 8 bases. V trimming: 1 base; J trimming: 2 bases; junction bases outside the gene matches: 5. Germline CDR1 reads SGHAT; CDR2 reads FQNNGV. This CDR3 is built from 16 residues. CDR3 protein: CASSLVRRGDTDTQYF. The DNA for the CDR3 is TGTGCCAGCAGCTTAGTTCGGCGGGGGGACACAGATACGCAGTATTTT.

The chain is built from TRBV6-5 and TRBJ1-4; 7 nucleotides line up with TRBD1. V gave up 7 bases and J gave up 8 bases; unmatched junction bases: 13. The CDR3 is 15 amino acids. CDR1 MNHEY and CDR2 SVGAGI come from the germline V gene. DNA of the CDR3: TGTGCCAGCACCACTCCCCAATTAGGGGGCGAAAAACTGTTTTTT. Translation gives CASTTPQLGGEKLFF.

The chain joins TRBV6-2 or TRBV6-3 to TRBJ2-7, with D perhaps TRBD2 (6 bases). Germline CDR1 is MNHEY and CDR2 is SVGEGT. Trimming shortened V by 4 bases and J by 3 bases, and 22 bases separated the two germline ends. This CDR3 is 17 amino acids long. The CDR3 region is CASSFRPTSKVDYEQYF. CDR3 in DNA: TGTGCCAGCAGTTTCCGCCCGACTAGTAAGGTTGACTACGAGCAGTACTTC.

The V gene is TRBV28, the J gene TRBJ2-1; tentative D call: TRBD1 (5 bases). CDR1 is MDHEN and CDR2 is SYDVKM in the germline V gene. The germline V and J ends were trimmed by 6 bases and 9 bases, with 21 bases remaining between them. The CDR3 consists of 15 residues. DNA of the CDR3: TGTGCCAGCAGGAGACAGTTAAAGCCCAAGGGTGAGCAGTTCTTC. It yields the protein CASRRQLKPKGEQFF. Complete variable domain (other parts from reference TRBV28 and TRBJ2-1): DVKVTQSSRYLVKRTGEKVFLECVQDMDHENMFWYRQDPGLGLRLIYFSYDVKMKEKGDIPEGYSVSREKKERFSLILESASTNQTSMYLCASRRQLKPKGEQFFGPGTRLTVL.

This clone came up a few times. The chain employs TRBV18 and TRBJ2-1, with D perhaps TRBD2 (6 bases). The CDR3 is 14 residues long. V lost 6 bases and J lost 4, with 13 bases in between. CDR1 is KGHSH and CDR2 is LQKENI in the germline V gene. The CDR3 DNA reads TGTGCCAGCTCGGCGGGGCTACCTTACAATGAGCAGTTCTTC. It encodes CASSAGLPYNEQFF.

This clone appeared once. The chain couples TRBV9 to TRBJ2-7; 7 bases fit TRBD2. The CDR3 spans 15 residues. Trimming removed 2 bases from V and 0 bases from J; junction bases left unmatched: 5. Germline V gene data show CDR1 as SGDLS and CDR2 as YYNGEE. In nucleotides, the CDR3 is TGTGCCAGCAGCGTGGGAGGGGTCAGCTCCTACGAGCAGTACTTC. Translating gives CASSVGGVSSYEQYF. Full variable domain (missing parts from reference TRBV9 and TRBJ2-7): DSGVTQTPKHLITATGQRVTLRCSPRSGDLSVYWYQQSLDQGLQFLIQYYNGEERAKGNILERFSAQQFPDLHSELNLSSLELGDSALYFCASSVGGVSSYEQYFGPGTRLTVT.

The V gene is TRBV9, the J gene TRBJ2-7; D might be TRBD1 (5 bases). Germline values: CDR1 SGDLS, CDR2 YYNGEE. V lost 3 bases, J lost 2 bases, and 12 bases lay in between. The CDR3 is 14 amino acids. The CDR3 coding sequence is TGTGCCAGCAGCGCCTATGGGGCAACCTACGAGCAGTACTTC. Residues: CASSAYGATYEQYF.

This clone was found once. The gene calls are TRBV10-3 and TRBJ2-7, with D perhaps matching TRBD1 (5 bases). Germline CDR1 ENHRY, CDR2 SYGVKD. The V and J ends lost 7 bases and 1 base respectively, with 11 bases between them. This CDR3 has 13 amino acids. The CDR3 nucleotides are TGTGCCATCAAGGGCAGGGCGTCCTACGAGCAGTACTTC. Amino acids: CAIKGRASYEQYF.

The chain carries TRBV6-4 and TRBJ2-1; D is perhaps TRBD2 (6 bases). The CDR3 is 15 amino acids. From germline, CDR1 is MRHNA and CDR2 SNTAGT. Deletions cut 5 bases from V and 9 bases from J, with 20 bases between. The CDR3 region is CASSPSPTTEGEQFF. In nucleotides, the CDR3 is TGTGCCAGCAGTCCCTCACCCACGACGGAGGGTGAGCAGTTCTTC.

V gene TRBV4-3 combines with J gene TRBJ2-1; 10 bases line up with TRBD2. The CDR3 has 16 residues. Germline CDR1 is LGHNA and CDR2 is YSLEER. Unmatched junction bases numbered 5, after V lost 4 bases and J lost 2 bases. In DNA form, the CDR3 reads TGCGCCAGCAGCCGAGAGACTAGCGGGCCCTACAATGAGCAGTTCTTC. Amino acids: CASSRETSGPYNEQFF.

This chain joins TRBV9 and TRBJ1-5, with a tentative D call TRBD1 (5 bases). V lost 3 bases and J lost 0, with 7 bases in between. The CDR3 extends over 14 amino acids. Looked up from germline, CDR1 is SGDLS and CDR2 is YYNGEE. CDR3 bases: TGTGCCAGCAGCGAGACAGATAGCAATCAGCCCCAGCATTTT. Its protein is CASSETDSNQPQHF.